This T cell receptor (beta chain) was recorded in a study of Ad26.COV2.S vaccination and SARS-CoV-2 variants. Findings and caveats of the study: Vaccinees reportedly had broad spike-specific CD8+ and CD4+ T cell responses.

Described treatment: roughly 20 received Ad26.COV2.S at low or high dose, single or two shots; about 5 received placebo; per-sample allocation not given. After the first vaccine or placebo injection, samples were drawn on day 63. Assay: immunoSEQ multiplex PCR; the TCRdb copy retains only in-frame clones and omits some. The table has hundreds of thousands of clones, roughly 91% seen once. Germline V gene lookup returns CDR1 MNHEY and CDR2 SVGEGT. The CDR3 totals 18 residues. With 6 bases removed from V and 2 bases from J, the gap between germline ends came to 26 bases. A few counts support this clone. No antigen is known for it.

This TCR derives from a person aged 18-65 years who received the Ad26.COV2.S COVID-19 vaccine or a placebo. The rearrangement joins TRBV6-2 or TRBV6-3 to TRBJ2-7; D ambiguous. The material was peripheral blood, obtained in a trial of Ad26.COV2.S vaccine versus placebo. This CDR3 reads CASSENNAFSEHPYEQYF. CDR3 sequence (DNA): TGTGCCAGCAGCGAAAATAATGCCTTCAGTGAGCACCCCTACGAGCAGTACTTC.